A selection of T cell receptor beta chains follows, all from one sample in a study of blood T cell repertoires in COVID-19. Assay: immunoSEQ multiplex PCR; the TCRdb copy retains only in-frame clones and omits some. The profile shows roughly 160,000 clones, approximately 84% of them singletons. Sequenced input: PBMCs or T cells enriched from blood (not recorded which). Receptor source: a woman in her 40s with acute COVID-19. Each CDR3 is given with its conserved first and last residue. A D gene is named only where the DNA matches it firmly. The size entry is marked missing in some rows and otherwise reads once, few, many or a size class.

>few|TRBJ2-1|.|TRBV19
CASSIAPSSYNEQFF
TGTGCCAGTAGTATAGCTCCTAGCTCCTACAATGAGCAGTTCTTC
>many|TRBJ2-3|.|TRBV6-5
CAILAGTDTQYF
TGTGCCATATTAGCTGGCACAGATACGCAGTATTTT
>few|TRBJ1-4|.|TRBV20-1
CSAERSEKLFF
TGCAGTGCTGAGCGGAGTGAAAAACTGTTTTTT
>few|TRBJ2-2|TRBD2|TRBV30
CAWSFGLAGAAGELFF
TGTGCCTGGAGTTTCGGACTAGCGGGAGCGGCCGGGGAGCTGTTTTTT
>few|TRBJ2-2|.|TRBV3-1/TRBV3-2
CASSLGRSPNTGELFF
TGTGCCAGCAGCCTCGGAAGGAGCCCGAACACCGGGGAGCTGTTTTTT
>.|TRBJ1-2|.|TRBV6-1
CASSESSGRSYGYTF
TGTGCCAGCAGTGAATCCTCCGGGAGGAGCTATGGCTACACCTTC
>.|TRBJ2-3|TRBD2|TRBV7-3
CASSLIGLAGGGDTQYF
TGTGCCAGCAGCTTAATTGGACTAGCGGGAGGGGGAGATACGCAGTATTTT
>.|TRBJ2-1|.|TRBV19
CASSISRGNEQFF
TGTGCCAGTAGTATTAGTAGGGGTAATGAGCAGTTCTTC
>.|TRBJ2-2|.|TRBV2
CASSEAIVAGELFF
TGTGCCAGCAGTGAAGCGATAGTGGCCGGGGAGCTGTTTTTT
>.|TRBJ2-1|TRBD2|TRBV4-2
CASSQGFGTSGYNEQFF
TGTGCCAGCAGCCAAGGTTTCGGGACTAGCGGATACAATGAGCAGTTCTTC
>.|TRBJ2-3|.|TRBV4-2
CASSQGRETSTDTQYF
TGTGCCAGCAGCCAAGGTCGGGAGACGAGCACAGATACGCAGTATTTT
>few|TRBJ2-7|TRBD1|TRBV5-6
CASRSVTGYTYEQYF
TGTGCCAGCAGATCCGTGACAGGGTACACCTACGAGCAGTACTTC
>.|TRBJ1-4|.|TRBV21-1
CATLNEKLFF
TGTGCCACCCTTAATGAAAAACTGTTTTTT
>.|TRBJ2-1|TRBD2|TRBV10-3
CASSEGTSGTSEQFF
TGTGCCTCCTCCGAGGGGACTAGCGGGACGAGTGAGCAGTTCTTC
>.|TRBJ2-5|TRBD2|TRBV9
CASSLGTSGSLETQYF
TGTGCCAGCAGCCTCGGGACTAGCGGGAGTTTGGAGACCCAGTACTTC
>few|TRBJ1-2|TRBD1|TRBV28
CASSQTGGYGYTF
TGTGCCAGCAGTCAGACAGGGGGCTATGGCTACACCTTC
>.|TRBJ1-2|.|TRBV4-1
CASSHGTLVRGYTF
TGCGCCAGCAGCCACGGGACATTAGTCCGAGGCTACACCTTC
>.|TRBJ1-2|TRBD1|TRBV18
CASSPAGQNYGYTF
TGTGCCAGCTCACCCGCGGGACAGAACTATGGCTACACCTTC
>.|TRBJ2-3|.|TRBV6-5
CASSPVGGTTDTQYF
TGTGCCAGCAGTCCCGTTGGGGGGACCACAGATACGCAGTATTTT
>.|TRBJ1-4|TRBD1|TRBV12-3/TRBV12-4
CASSGDRWEKLFF
TGTGCCAGCAGTGGGGACAGGTGGGAAAAACTGTTTTTT
>few|TRBJ1-5|.|TRBV5-1
CASSRDGYQGQPQHF
TGCGCCAGCAGCCGGGACGGGTATCAGGGGCAGCCCCAGCATTTT
>.|TRBJ2-2|TRBD1|TRBV5-1
CASSNRQGNTGELFF
TGCGCCAGCAGCAATCGACAGGGTAACACCGGGGAGCTGTTTTTT
>.|TRBJ2-5|TRBD1|TRBV19
CACGRGRGTQYF
TGTGCCTGCGGAAGGGGGCGTGGGACCCAGTACTTC
>.|TRBJ1-2|TRBD1|TRBV6-5
CASRRSRQGNYGYTF
TGTGCCAGCAGACGGTCACGACAGGGCAACTATGGCTACACCTTC
>.|TRBJ2-1|TRBD2|TRBV11-3
CASSLGASGSYNEQFF
TGTGCCAGCAGCTTAGGCGCTAGCGGGAGCTACAATGAGCAGTTCTTC
>.|TRBJ2-3|.|TRBV18
CASSPGLGTDTQYF
TGTGCCAGCTCACCCGGACTTGGTACAGATACGCAGTATTTT
>many|TRBJ2-7|.|TRBV5-1
CASSEGASYEQYF
TGCGCCAGCAGCGAGGGCGCATCCTACGAGCAGTACTTC
>few|TRBJ2-7|.|TRBV10-1
CASSGDTHNYEQYF
TGCGCCAGCAGTGGGGACACGCATAACTACGAGCAGTACTTC
>.|TRBJ1-1|.|TRBV29-1
CSVEATRKSREINTEAFF
TGCAGCGTTGAAGCAACCCGGAAATCGAGGGAAATTAACACTGAAGCTTTCTTT
>.|TRBJ2-2|.|TRBV7-8
CASSSTGTPGTGELFF
TGTGCCAGCAGTTCCACAGGGACCCCAGGGACCGGGGAGCTGTTTTTT
>once|TRBJ2-1|.|TRBV6-5
CASSYVSRGHEQFF
TGTGCCAGCAGTTACGTTTCCAGGGGCCATGAGCAGTTCTTC
>few|TRBJ1-6|.|TRBV4-2
CATSGTFGDSPLHF
TGTGCCACCTCAGGGACATTTGGCGATTCACCCCTCCACTTT
>.|TRBJ2-4|.|TRBV5-8
CASSLAGILDIQYF
TGTGCCAGCAGCTTGGCGGGGATTTTGGACATTCAGTACTTC
>.|TRBJ1-1|.|TRBV14
CASSQGETGRLHTEAFF
TGTGCCAGCAGCCAAGGAGAGACAGGCCGGCTACACACTGAAGCTTTCTTT
>.|TRBJ1-1|.|TRBV6-5
CASRTHNTEAFF
TGTGCCAGCAGGACTCATAACACTGAAGCTTTCTTT
>.|TRBJ1-5|.|TRBV6-5
CASRQILNQPQHF
TGTGCCAGCAGACAGATCCTCAATCAGCCCCAGCATTTT
>.|TRBJ2-1|TRBD2|TRBV6-4
CASSALAGEGNEQFF
TGTGCCAGCAGTGCACTAGCGGGAGAGGGTAATGAGCAGTTCTTC
>.|TRBJ2-1|.|TRBV7-6
CASSGSYSEQFF
TGTGCCAGCAGCGGGAGCTACAGTGAGCAGTTCTTC
>few|TRBJ1-6|.|TRBV30
CAWSHSTDRPLHF
TGTGCCTGGAGTCATAGTACGGACAGACCCCTCCACTTT
>.|TRBJ1-3|TRBD1|TRBV27
CASSRRGYGNTIYF
TGTGCCAGCAGTCGCAGGGGGTATGGAAACACCATATATTTT
>once|TRBJ1-1|.|TRBV18
CASSPPDRPLGLAFF
TGTGCCAGCTCACCTCCCGACAGGCCCCTGGGTCTGGCTTTCTTT
>.|TRBJ2-1|.|TRBV7-9
CASSSLFSNYNEQFF
TGTGCCAGCAGCTCCCTATTTTCCAACTACAATGAGCAGTTCTTC
>.|TRBJ2-5|TRBD1|TRBV30
CAWSGTGGETQYF
TGTGCCTGGAGTGGAACAGGGGGGGAGACCCAGTACTTC
>.|TRBJ1-2|.|TRBV29-1
CSVDGGGGGSNYGYTF
TGCAGCGTTGATGGTGGTGGTGGGGGCTCGAACTATGGCTACACCTTC
>few|TRBJ1-5|.|TRBV4-1
CASSQDTYRAQHF
TGCGCCAGCAGCCAAGATACATATCGGGCCCAGCATTTT
>.|TRBJ1-2|TRBD1|TRBV19
CASSTGTATGYTF
TGTGCCAGTAGTACCGGGACAGCTACGGGCTACACCTTC
>.|TRBJ2-3|TRBD2|TRBV5-4
CASSGTSGTDTQYF
TGTGCCAGTTCCGGGACTAGCGGCACAGATACGCAGTATTTT
>.|TRBJ2-2|.|TRBV18
CASSHSGDRYPGELFF
TGTGCCAGCTCACATAGCGGAGATAGGTATCCCGGGGAGCTGTTTTTT
>.|TRBJ1-6|.|TRBV2
CASRAGLAGINSPLHF
TGTGCCAGCAGGGCGGGCCTAGCGGGAATTAATTCACCCCTCCACTTT
>.|TRBJ1-2|TRBD1|TRBV27
CASSSAPLVRQGARDYGYTF
TGTGCCAGCAGTTCCGCCCCGCTCGTCCGACAGGGGGCGCGGGACTATGGCTACACCTTC
>few|TRBJ2-5|TRBD2|TRBV3-1/TRBV3-2
CASSQGSGVSETQYF
TGTGCCAGCAGCCAGGGAAGCGGGGTAAGCGAGACCCAGTACTTC
>.|TRBJ2-3|TRBD2|TRBV5-4
CASSLVLAGFTDTQYF
TGTGCCAGCAGCTTGGTTCTAGCGGGGTTCACAGATACGCAGTATTTT
>.|TRBJ1-2|.|TRBV12-3/TRBV12-4
CASSFNGGGGYTF
TGTGCCAGCAGTTTTAATGGGGGCGGGGGCTACACCTTC
>.|TRBJ2-3|.|TRBV11-2
CASSFRQVGTDTQYF
TGTGCCAGCAGCTTCCGACAGGTGGGCACAGATACGCAGTATTTT
>.|TRBJ2-7|.|TRBV27
CASRQAYEQYF
TGTGCCAGCAGACAGGCCTACGAGCAGTACTTC
>.|TRBJ2-5|TRBD1|TRBV7-8
CASSPGQGETQYF
TGTGCCAGCAGCCCTGGACAGGGGGAGACCCAGTACTTC
>.|TRBJ2-1|TRBD2|TRBV19
CASSIEEASGSVNEQFF
TGTGCCAGTAGTATAGAGGAAGCTAGCGGGAGTGTAAATGAGCAGTTCTTC
>.|TRBJ1-4|TRBD1|TRBV5-1
CASSPPGQKNEKLFF
TGCGCCAGCAGCCCCCCGGGACAGAAGAATGAAAAACTGTTTTTT
>.|TRBJ2-1|.|TRBV4-2
CASSHAGTSTLYNEQFF
TGTGCCAGCAGCCATGCTGGGACTTCAACTCTCTACAATGAGCAGTTCTTC